The 15 T cell receptor beta chains reported below all come from one sample, sequenced in a study. TCRdb redid the calling of the 5' RACE reads with MiXCR, one entry per CDR3 protein. The data show roughly 56,000 distinct CDR3 sequences, with just under 30% seen just once and roughly 2.1% held by the top ten. The source material was tumor-infiltrating naive CD4+ T cells sorted from the breast tumor. Subset indicated: naive CD4+ T cells, CD4+CD45RA+CD25-. Every receptor here comes from a female donor with breast cancer.

In this sample, this clonotype is medium-sized (0.01 to 0.1%). The rearrangement uses TRBV5-1 and TRBJ2-5; TRBD1 matches 10 bases. Germline V CDR1 and CDR2: SGHRS, YFSETQ. With V trimmed by 0 bases and J by 3 bases, 2 bases remained unmatched. This CDR3 contains 15 residues. The DNA of the CDR3 is TGCGCCAGCAGCTTGGCCGGGACAGGGGAAGAGACCCAGTACTTC. Amino acids: CASSLAGTGEETQYF.

The J gene is TRBJ1-2, the V gene TRBV20-1; 9 nucleotides line up with TRBD1. The CDR3 length is 13 residues. V was clipped by 6 bases and J by 8 bases; unmatched bases: 10. Germline V gene data show CDR1 as DFQATT and CDR2 as SNEGSKA (reference sequence). DNA for the CDR3: TGCAGTGCCCCCAAGGACAGGGGAATCGGCTACACCTTC. Amino acid sequence: CSAPKDRGIGYTF.

This clonotype ranks as medium-sized. The chain carries TRBV15 and TRBJ2-4; 10 bases align to TRBD2. The CDR3 loop spans 18 amino acids. The V gene's germline CDR1 is LNHNV and CDR2 YYDKDF (reference sequence). Trimming at V came to 0 bases and at J to 7 bases, leaving 12 bases not matched to a gene. The CDR3 DNA is TGTGCCACCAGCAGAGAACTAGCGGGAAGGATCAGCTCGAACATTCAGTACTTC. Its protein product is CATSRELAGRISSNIQYF.

This clonotype showed up just a few times. An end of the junction differs from the germline gene, which may be a read error. The CDR3 DNA sequence: TGTGCCAGCAGTCTAGCGGGAGCAGTGAATGAGCAGTTCTTC. Residues: CASSLAGAVNEQFF. The chain carries TRBV12-3 or TRBV12-4 and TRBJ2-1, with 10 bases that match TRBD2. This CDR3 has 14 amino acids.

The chain has TRBV6-5 and TRBJ2-5; the D gene is possibly TRBD2 (5 bases). V shed 0 bases and J shed 7 bases, with 12 bases lying between them. CDR1 is MNHEY, CDR2 SVGAGI, per germline. The CDR3 is 14 residues long. The CDR3 nucleotides are TGTGCCAGCAGTTACTCTGAACGGGATGGGACCCAGTACTTC. Its translation: CASSYSERDGTQYF.

This sequence joins TRBV6-2 or TRBV6-3 and TRBJ2-7, with a possible D match to TRBD2 (6 bases). CDR1 MNHEY and CDR2 SVGEGT come from the germline V gene. V lost 9 bases and J 0 bases, leaving 15 bases between the germline ends. The CDR3 runs 14 residues. The CDR3 DNA reads TGTGCCAGTCGCAGCGGGTGGGACTCCTACGAGCAGTACTTC. Translation gives CASRSGWDSYEQYF.

There are many counts of this clonotype. V and J are TRBV29-1 and TRBJ2-2, with a tentative D call TRBD1 (6 bases). Germline V gene data show CDR1 as SQVTM and CDR2 as ANQGSEA. This CDR3 is 15 amino acids long. Between the trimmed V and J ends, which lost 1 base and 3 bases, there was a span of 12 bases. For the CDR3, the DNA is TGCAGCGTTGAAGCCTGGACAGCTGACACCGGGGAGCTGTTTTTT. Its protein product is CSVEAWTADTGELFF.

In this sample, this clonotype turned up a few times. V usage is TRBV4-1 and J usage is TRBJ1-5, with TRBD1 matching 9 bases. The germline V gene encodes CDR1 MGHRA and CDR2 YSYEKL. V dropped 3 bases and J dropped 5; count of bases not matched to a gene: 8. This CDR3 spans 16 amino acids. CDR3 DNA sequence: TGCGCCAGCAGCCAGGACCCGGGACAGGGACATCAGCCCCAGCATTTT. Translating gives CASSQDPGQGHQPQHF.

V usage is TRBV6-2 or TRBV6-3 and J usage is TRBJ2-7, with D unresolved. CDR3 length: 11 residues. V was cut by 5 bases and J by 6 bases, with 8 bases left in between. The germline V gene has CDR1 MNHEY and CDR2 SVGEGT. The CDR3 bases are TGTGCCAGCAGTCGCAGGTTCGAGCAGTACTTC. Translating gives CASSRRFEQYF.

This rearrangement joins TRBV30 to TRBJ2-7; 7 bases match TRBD2. This CDR3 contains 15 residues. V shed 5 bases and J 1 base; nucleotides not matched to a gene: 11. From germline, CDR1 is GTSNPN and CDR2 SVGIG (reference sequence). The CDR3 DNA sequence: TGTGCCTGGGCGGGGGAGGGCCACCCGTCCTACGAGCAGTACTTC. Amino acid sequence: CAWAGEGHPSYEQYF.

The V gene is TRBV15, the J gene TRBJ2-1; tentative D call: TRBD1 (6 bases). The CDR3 covers 16 residues. From germline, CDR1 is LNHNV and CDR2 YYDKDF (reference sequence). Trimming left V 5 bases short and J 7 bases short, with 21 bases between. CDR3 in DNA: TGTGCCACCAGCCCACAGCCAGGACAGACGGGAAATGAGCAGTTCTTC. Protein product: CATSPQPGQTGNEQFF.

The V call is TRBV6-5, the J call TRBJ1-2; D may be TRBD1 (6 bases). The CDR3 runs 11 residues. The V gene's germline CDR1 is MNHEY and CDR2 SVGAGI. Between the trimmed V and J ends, which lost 4 bases and 8 bases, there was a span of 8 bases. CDR3 protein: CASSFRGGYTF. CDR3 nucleotide sequence: TGTGCCAGCAGTTTCAGGGGAGGCTACACCTTC.

The chain uses TRBV5-1 and TRBJ2-2; 9 positions agree with TRBD1. CDR3 length equals 15 residues. Germline lookup yields CDR1 SGHRS and CDR2 YFSETQ. V trimming: 4 bases; J trimming: 6 bases; junction bases outside the gene matches: 7. As DNA, the CDR3 is TGCGCCAGCAGCCCCGGGACAGGGCGGGCCGGGGAGCTGTTTTTT. Its translation is CASSPGTGRAGELFF.

This clonotype has only one observation. The CDR3 DNA is TGTGCCAGCAGTGACCAGGGTGGTTCACCCCTCCACTTT. Translated: CASSDQGGSPLHF. V gene TRBV28 combines with J gene TRBJ1-6; the D gene is possibly TRBD1 (5 bases). The germline V and J ends were trimmed by 5 bases and 9 bases, with 11 bases remaining between them. Germline CDR1 MDHEN, CDR2 SYDVKM. This CDR3 is 13 amino acids long. Full variable domain (rest looked up from reference TRBV28 and TRBJ1-6): DVKVTQSSRYLVKRTGEKVFLECVQDMDHENMFWYRQDPGLGLRLIYFSYDVKMKEKGDIPEGYSVSREKKERFSLILESASTNQTSMYLCASSDQGGSPLHFGNGTRLTVT.

V is TRBV7-2 and J is TRBJ2-2; D gene uncertain. The CDR3 loop spans 14 amino acids. Trimming left V 6 bases short and J 5 bases short, with 13 bases between. Germline lookup yields CDR1 SGHTA and CDR2 FQGNSA. The CDR3 reads CASRPQSRTGELFF. Written as DNA, the CDR3 is TGTGCCAGCAGGCCCCAGAGTCGGACCGGGGAGCTGTTTTTT.